The clone carrying this T cell receptor beta chain appeared a few times. The sample comes from a study of blood T cells in healthy people across ages. There were healthy Caucasian individuals from Russia, aged roughly 6 to 95, serving as donors. Alongside a J-beta primer mix, a sample-barcoded 5' primer served in a second PCR lasting about 7 to 11 cycles. TCRdb processed the 5' RACE reads anew with MiXCR; each CDR3 protein has one entry. In the table there are about 570,000 distinct CDR3 sequences, roughly 28% of which are singletons. The CDR3 loop spans 15 amino acids. Germline V lookup: CDR1 SGHTA, CDR2 FQGNSA. Trimming cost V 6 bases and J 2 bases, with 14 bases left between them.

The sequencing sample was made of blood. The sequence derives from a woman in her 70s in good health. V gene TRBV7-2 combines with J gene TRBJ2-4, with D tentatively TRBD2 (5 bases). CDR3 sequence: CASRGLWESKNIQYF. Here the CDR3 DNA reads TGTGCCAGCAGAGGGTTATGGGAGTCCAAAAACATTCAGTACTTC.